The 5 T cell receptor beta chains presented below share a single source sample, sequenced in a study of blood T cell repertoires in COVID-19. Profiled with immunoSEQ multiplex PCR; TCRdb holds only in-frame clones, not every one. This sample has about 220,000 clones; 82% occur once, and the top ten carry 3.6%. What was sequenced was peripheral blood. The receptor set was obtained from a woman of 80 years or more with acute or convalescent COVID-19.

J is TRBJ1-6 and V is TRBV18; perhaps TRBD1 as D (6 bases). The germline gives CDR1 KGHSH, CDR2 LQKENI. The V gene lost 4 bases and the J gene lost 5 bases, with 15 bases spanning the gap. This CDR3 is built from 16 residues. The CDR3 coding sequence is TGTGCCAGCTCACAAAACGAACAGGGCAATAATTCACCCCTCCACTTT. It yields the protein CASSQNEQGNNSPLHF.

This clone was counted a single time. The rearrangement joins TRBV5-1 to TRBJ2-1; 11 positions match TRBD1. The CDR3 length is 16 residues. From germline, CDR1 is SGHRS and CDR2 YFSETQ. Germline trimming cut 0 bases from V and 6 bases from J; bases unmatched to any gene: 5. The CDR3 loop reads CASSLALGTGGNEQFF. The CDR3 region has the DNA TGCGCCAGCAGCTTGGCCCTCGGGACAGGGGGCAATGAGCAGTTCTTC.

Written as DNA, the CDR3 is TGTGCCAGCAGCTTAAAGGGTCGGGTACAGGGGGATGGCGAGCTGTTTTTT. This encodes CASSLKGRVQGDGELFF. This sequence joins TRBV7-3 and TRBJ2-2; 8 nucleotides agree with TRBD1. Per the germline V gene, CDR1 is SGHTA and CDR2 is FQGTGA. J was trimmed by 11 bases and V by 1 base; bases with no gene match: 15. This CDR3 has 17 amino acids.

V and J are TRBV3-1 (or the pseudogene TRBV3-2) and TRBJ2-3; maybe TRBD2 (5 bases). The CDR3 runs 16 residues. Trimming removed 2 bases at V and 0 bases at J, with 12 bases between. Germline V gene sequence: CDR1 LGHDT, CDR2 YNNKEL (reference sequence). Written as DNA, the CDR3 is TGTGCCAGCAGCCAAAGGATCCGACTAAGCACAGATACGCAGTATTTT. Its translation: CASSQRIRLSTDTQYF.

The CDR3 DNA reads TGTGCCAGCAGCTTCGCACACCAGGGTAATCGGGCTGAAGCTTTCTTT. Translation: CASSFAHQGNRAEAFF. The chain carries TRBV11-3 and TRBJ1-1; TRBD1 is a possible D gene (5 bases). CDR1 and CDR2 from the germline V gene are SGHNT and YENEEA. The CDR3 has 16 amino acids. Trimming stripped 3 bases from V and 6 bases from J, with 20 bases between. Full variable domain (remainder filled in from reference TRBV11-3 and TRBJ1-1): EAGVVQSPRYKIIEKKQPVAFWCNPISGHNTLYWYLQNLGQGPELLIRYENEEAVDDSQLPKDRFSAERLKGVDSTLKIQPAELGDSAVYLCASSFAHQGNRAEAFFGQGTRLTVV.